One sample yielded the 15 T cell receptor beta chains listed below, sequenced in a study of blood T cell repertoires in COVID-19. The table came from immunoSEQ multiplex PCR; TCRdb's copy has only in-frame clones and leaves some out. In the table there are 200,000 or so clones, more than 65% of which are singletons. Sample: PBMCs or T cells enriched from blood (not recorded which). The receptors come from a middle-aged man who had recovered from COVID-19.

The chain joins TRBV12-3 or TRBV12-4 to TRBJ1-2; D ambiguous. Trimming took off 6 bases at V and 8 bases at J, with 10 bases between the two ends. The CDR3 extends over 11 amino acids. The CDR3 region is CASRDARGYTF. The CDR3 DNA follows: TGTGCCAGCAGAGACGCGAGGGGCTACACCTTC.

Written as DNA, the CDR3 is TGTGCCAGCAGCTTGGGGGGGTCCGCGGAAAAACTGTTTTTT. Translating it yields CASSLGGSAEKLFF. J is TRBJ1-4 and V is TRBV7-9; weak D call: TRBD1 (5 bases). The CDR3 totals 14 residues. Trimming stripped 3 bases from V and 8 bases from J, with 13 bases between. CDR1 is SEHNR and CDR2 is FQNEAQ in the germline V gene (reference sequence).

This chain uses TRBV5-5 with TRBJ1-1; D remains unclear. Germline lookup yields CDR1 SGHKS and CDR2 YYEKEE (reference sequence). V lost 4 bases and J lost 9, with 10 bases in between. The CDR3 sequence is 11 residues long. CDR3 region: CASSEHLKAFF. CDR3 DNA sequence: TGTGCCAGCAGCGAACATTTAAAAGCTTTCTTT.

This chain connects TRBV10-3 to TRBJ1-1; D is unresolved. There are 12 residues in the CDR3. Trimming took 5 bases from V and 5 from J, leaving 9 bases between them. Germline lookup yields CDR1 ENHRY and CDR2 SYGVKD. CDR3 loop: CAISRSGTEAFF. The DNA for the CDR3 is TGTGCCATCAGTCGCTCGGGGACTGAAGCTTTCTTT.

The V gene is TRBV28, the J gene TRBJ1-1; D is perhaps TRBD1 (5 bases). Deletions cut 4 bases from V and 4 bases from J, with 13 bases between. The CDR3 loop spans 14 amino acids. Germline V gene lookup returns CDR1 MDHEN and CDR2 SYDVKM. The CDR3 DNA reads as TGTGCCAGCAGTTGGGAGGGGCTCGTCACTGAAGCTTTCTTT. It is translated as CASSWEGLVTEAFF.

This chain joins TRBV12-3 or TRBV12-4 and TRBJ1-1; weak D call: TRBD1 (5 bases). Trimming cost V 5 bases and J 3 bases, with 10 bases left between them. CDR3 length: 13 residues. This CDR3 reads CASSQTGDTEAFF. For the CDR3, the DNA is TGTGCCAGCAGTCAGACGGGGGACACTGAAGCTTTCTTT.

This chain links TRBV11-2 with TRBJ1-6; the D is unclear. Germline CDR1 reads SGHAT; CDR2 reads FQNNGV. The CDR3 is made up of 15 amino acids. The V end was cut by 2 bases, the J end by 0 bases, with 5 bases between. The CDR3 region is CASSLSSSYNSPLHF. The CDR3 DNA sequence: TGTGCCAGCAGCTTATCGAGCTCCTATAATTCACCCCTCCACTTT.

The V call is TRBV11-2, the J call TRBJ2-7, with TRBD2 as a possible D gene (6 bases). The CDR3 contains 15 residues. Between the trimmed V and J ends, which lost 6 bases and 0 bases, there was a span of 15 bases. From germline, CDR1 is SGHAT and CDR2 FQNNGV. CDR3 nucleotides: TGTGCCAGCAGGGGGAGGTGGGGCAGCTCCTACGAGCAGTACTTC. Residues: CASRGRWGSSYEQYF.

The J gene is TRBJ2-1, the V gene TRBV5-1; tentative D call: TRBD1 (5 bases). Per the germline V gene, CDR1 is SGHRS and CDR2 is YFSETQ. CDR3 length equals 15 residues. V lost 0 bases and J 4 bases, leaving 11 bases between the germline ends. CDR3 sequence (DNA): TGCGCCAGCAGCTTGGAGCCCTCAGGGTACAATGAGCAGTTCTTC. This codes for CASSLEPSGYNEQFF.

The V call is TRBV11-2, the J call TRBJ2-7; perhaps TRBD2 as D (6 bases). The germline V gene encodes CDR1 SGHAT and CDR2 FQNNGV. There are 15 residues in the CDR3. V lost 3 bases and J 3 bases, leaving 15 bases between the germline ends. The CDR3 reads CASSLEPRGYYEQYF. Here the CDR3 DNA reads TGTGCCAGCAGCTTGGAGCCGCGGGGATACTACGAGCAGTACTTC. The variable domain in full, completed from reference TRBV11-2 and TRBJ2-7, reads EAGVAQSPRYKIIEKRQSVAFWCNPISGHATLYWYQQILGQGPKLLIQFQNNGVVDDSQLPKDRFSAERLKGVDSTLKIQPAKLEDSAVYLCASSLEPRGYYEQYFGPGTRLTVT.

The chain employs TRBV6-1 and TRBJ2-1; 8 bases are shared with TRBD1. Per germline, CDR1 MNHNS and CDR2 SASEGT. V lost 4 bases and J lost 2; bases outside the gene matches: 7. The CDR3 is 16 residues long. In nucleotides, the CDR3 is TGTGCCAGCAGTGGACCCGGACAGGGCCCCTACAATGAGCAGTTCTTC. Translated: CASSGPGQGPYNEQFF.

J is TRBJ1-2 and V is TRBV3-1 (or the pseudogene TRBV3-2); 7 positions match TRBD1. V lost 5 bases and J lost 2; bases outside the gene matches: 2. Germline V lookup: CDR1 LGHDT, CDR2 YNNKEL (reference sequence). The CDR3 consists of 13 residues. The CDR3 bases are TGTGCCAGCAGCGAGACAGGGAACTATGGCTACACCTTC. It encodes CASSETGNYGYTF.

V is TRBV24-1 and J is TRBJ2-3; 13 nucleotides match TRBD2. The V gene end was trimmed by 9 bases and the J gene end by 7 bases; junction bases not matched to a gene: 3. The CDR3 sequence is 13 residues long. The germline CDR1 and CDR2 sequences are KGHDR and SFDVKD. In DNA form, the CDR3 reads TGTGCCACCGGGACTAGCGGGGCGAATACGCAGTATTTT. It yields the protein CATGTSGANTQYF.

This chain links TRBV2 with TRBJ1-1, with D perhaps TRBD1 (5 bases). CDR1 and CDR2 (germline): SNHLY, FYNNEI. Trimming stripped 7 bases from V and 3 bases from J, with 15 bases between. This CDR3 contains 14 residues. In DNA, the CDR3 is TGTGCCAGCACTAGGGCGGAGACAGACACTGAAGCTTTCTTT. Its translation is CASTRAETDTEAFF.

The chain uses TRBV19 and TRBJ2-2; 9 bases align to TRBD1. The ends lost 10 bases at V and 4 bases at J; junction bases unmatched: 10. Germline values: CDR1 LNHDA, CDR2 SQIVND (reference sequence). This CDR3 is built from 15 residues. The CDR3 region has the DNA TGTGCCACTCACCCCACAGGGGGCCGCACCGGGGAGCTGTTTTTT. Translating gives CATHPTGGRTGELFF.